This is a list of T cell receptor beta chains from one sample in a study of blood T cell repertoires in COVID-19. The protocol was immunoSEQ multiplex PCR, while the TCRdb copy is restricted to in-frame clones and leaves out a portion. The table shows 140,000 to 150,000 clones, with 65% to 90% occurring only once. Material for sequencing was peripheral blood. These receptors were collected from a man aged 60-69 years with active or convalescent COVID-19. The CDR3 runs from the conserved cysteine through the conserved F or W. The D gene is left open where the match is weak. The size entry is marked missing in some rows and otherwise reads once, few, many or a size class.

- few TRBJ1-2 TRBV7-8 TGTGCCAGCAGCTTAGTAGGAACAGCTAACTATGGCTACACCTTC CASSLVGTANYGYTF
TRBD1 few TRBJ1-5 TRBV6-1 TGTGCCAGCAGTGCATCCCGGGACAGGGCCACATATAGCAATCAGCCCCAGCATTTT CASSASRDRATYSNQPQHF
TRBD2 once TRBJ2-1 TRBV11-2 TGTGCCAGCAGCCTCCTAGCGGGAGCCTACAATGAGCAGTTCTTC CASSLLAGAYNEQFF
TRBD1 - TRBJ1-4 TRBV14 TGTGCCAGCAGCCGCACTACGGGACAGCTTAATGAAAAACTGTTTTTT CASSRTTGQLNEKLFF
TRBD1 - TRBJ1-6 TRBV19 TGTGCCAGTAGTATTTTTACAGGGGGTGAAAGTAATTCACCCCTCCACTTT CASSIFTGGESNSPLHF
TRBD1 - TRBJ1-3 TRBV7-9 TGTGCCAGCAGCTCGACAGGGTTTAGAAACACCATATATTTT CASSSTGFRNTIYF
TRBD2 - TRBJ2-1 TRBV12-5 TGTGCTAGTGGTTTGGTACCCTTTACTAGCGGGTCCTACAATGAGCAGTTCTTC CASGLVPFTSGSYNEQFF
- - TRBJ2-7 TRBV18 TGTGCCAGCTCAGCGTTTAGTTACTACGAGCAGTACTTC CASSAFSYYEQYF
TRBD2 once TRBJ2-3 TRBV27 TGTGCCAGCAGTTTCGGGCTAGCGGATACAGATACGCAGTATTTT CASSFGLADTDTQYF
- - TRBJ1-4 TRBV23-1 TGCGCCAGCAGTCAATCTTCTTTCCGGACGGGGAATGAAAAACTGTTTTTT CASSQSSFRTGNEKLFF
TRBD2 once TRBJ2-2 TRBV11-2 TGTGCCAGCAGCCCCCCGGGACTAGCGGGAGGCACCGGGGAGCTGTTTTTT CASSPPGLAGGTGELFF
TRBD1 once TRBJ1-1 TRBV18 TGTGCCAGCTCCCCCCTGGACAGGGGCTCCAGAAACACTGAAGCTTTCTTT CASSPLDRGSRNTEAFF
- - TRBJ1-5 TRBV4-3 TGCGCCAGCAGCCAAGTGCTATTCAATCAGCCCCAGCATTTT CASSQVLFNQPQHF
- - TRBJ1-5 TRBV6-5 TGTGCCAGCAGTTACACTTATAATCAGCCCCAGCATTTT CASSYTYNQPQHF
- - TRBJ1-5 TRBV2 TGTGCCAGCCAGGACTCGGAACAGCCCCAGCATTTT CASQDSEQPQHF
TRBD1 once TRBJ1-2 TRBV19 TGTGCCAGTAGTCCCCTCGGACAGGGACATGGCTACACCTTC CASSPLGQGHGYTF
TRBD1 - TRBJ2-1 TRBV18 TGTGCCAGCTCACCACCGGCAGGGGGTAATGAGCAGTTCTTC CASSPPAGGNEQFF
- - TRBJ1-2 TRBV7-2 TGTGCCAGCAGCCCCGCGTGGGCTTACTATGGCTACACCTTC CASSPAWAYYGYTF
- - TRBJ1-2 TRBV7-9 TGTGCCAGCAGCGAGGGATTGAGGGACTATGGCTACACCTTC CASSEGLRDYGYTF
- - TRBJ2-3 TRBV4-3 TGCGCCAGCAGCCAAGACAGGGTGGGTTGGGTCACAGATACGCAGTATTTT CASSQDRVGWVTDTQYF
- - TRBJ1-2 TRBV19 TGTGCCAGTAGTTTAAGGACAGAGCCAGACTATGGCTACACCTTC CASSLRTEPDYGYTF
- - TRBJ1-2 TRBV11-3 TGTGCCAGCAGCTCTGGCAGGGGATATGGCTACACCTTC CASSSGRGYGYTF
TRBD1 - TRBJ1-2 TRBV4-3 TGCGCCAGCAGCCGCGACAGGGCGTCGTATGGCTACACCTTC CASSRDRASYGYTF
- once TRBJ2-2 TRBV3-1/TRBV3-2 TGTGCCAGCAGTCGAATTAGAGCCGGGGAGCTGTTTTTT CASSRIRAGELFF
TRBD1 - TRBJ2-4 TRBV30 TGTGCCTGGAGGGCGACAGGGGAAAACATTCAGTACTTC CAWRATGENIQYF
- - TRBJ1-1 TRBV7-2 TGTGCCAGCAGCTTACAGGGGCTGGTCACTGAAGCTTTCTTT CASSLQGLVTEAFF
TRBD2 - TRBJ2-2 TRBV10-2 TGCGCCAGCAGTGAGGCCGGGACTAGCGGGTCCGGGGAGCTGTTTTTT CASSEAGTSGSGELFF
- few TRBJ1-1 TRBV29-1 TGCAGCGTTGATTGGGCGGGGTCGACCACTGAAGCTTTCTTT CSVDWAGSTTEAFF
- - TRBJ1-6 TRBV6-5 TGTGCCAGCAGTCAGGGGTTTTCACCCCTCCACTTT CASSQGFSPLHF
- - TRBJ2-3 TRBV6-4 TGTGCCAGCAGTGACGGCGAGGCGGATACGCAGTATTTT CASSDGEADTQYF
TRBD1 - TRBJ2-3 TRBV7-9 TGTGCCAGCAGCTTGTACGGGACAGGGAAGACAGATACGCAGTATTTT CASSLYGTGKTDTQYF
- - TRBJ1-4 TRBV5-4 TGTGCCAGCAGCTGGGGCGGGAGAGGGCTGTTTTTT CASSWGGRGLFF
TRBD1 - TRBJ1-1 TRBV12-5 TGTGCTAGTGGCCTCAACAGGGGGCTCGGGACTGAAGCTTTCTTT CASGLNRGLGTEAFF
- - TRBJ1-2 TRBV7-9 TGTGCCAGCATCCCAGGCGGGACTTATGGCTACACCTTC CASIPGGTYGYTF
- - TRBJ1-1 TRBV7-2 TGTGCCAGCAGCTTTATGCGGGGGGGGTCTGAAGCTTTCTTT CASSFMRGGSEAFF
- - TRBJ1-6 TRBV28 TGTGCCAGCGATTCGAGGAGCTCCTATAATTCACCCCTCCACTTT CASDSRSSYNSPLHF
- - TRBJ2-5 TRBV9 TGTGCCAGCAGCGTAGAGTGGAGAACGGAGACCCAGTACTTC CASSVEWRTETQYF